The 17 T cell receptor beta chains in this list originate from one sample, sequenced in a study of type 1 and type 2 diabetes patients (dated by TCRdb to the mid-2010s). Sequencing relied on an Illumina MiSeq. Genomic DNA from sorted T cell subsets served as template for TCRbeta CDR3 amplification. The TCRbeta CDR3 region was amplified by multiplex PCR with 30 forward and 13 reverse primers. TCRdb reanalyzed the raw reads on its own, using fastp at Q25 for trimming and MiXCR for clone calling, and kept in-frame beta chains. Rows are combined by CDR3 protein, so each entry shows the most common genes and DNA. In this sample the table shows fewer than 300,000 distinct CDR3 sequences, 45% to 60% of which occur a single time. In total, the top ten clones hold roughly an eighth of the sample. The specimen sequenced was peripheral blood mononuclear cells (PBMCs). The origin of the receptors is a young man with type 2 diabetes.

This rearrangement joins TRBV6-6 to TRBJ2-7, with D possibly being TRBD2 (5 bases). Trimming took 9 bases from V and 3 from J, leaving 12 bases between them. The CDR3 loop spans 12 amino acids. Germline V gene lookup returns CDR1 MNHNY and CDR2 SVGAGI (reference sequence). The CDR3 coding sequence is TGTGCCAGTAGGACTGGCAACTACGAGCAGTACTTC. It is translated as CASRTGNYEQYF.

The chain combines TRBV5-1 with TRBJ2-6; D is unresolved. V dropped 1 base and J dropped 0 bases, with 5 bases sitting between them. Germline CDR1 reads SGHRS; CDR2 reads YFSETQ. The CDR3 is 15 amino acids. DNA of the CDR3: TGCGCCAGCAGCTTGTCCGGCTCTGGGGCCAACGTCCTGACTTTC. Its translation is CASSLSGSGANVLTF.

This chain uses TRBV6-6 with TRBJ2-5; 7 nucleotides line up with TRBD2. The CDR3 loop spans 17 amino acids. The V and J ends lost 2 bases and 1 base, in that order; junction bases with no gene match: 10. Germline V CDR1 and CDR2: MNHNY, SVGAGI (reference sequence). CDR3 sequence (DNA): TGTGCCAGCAGTTACCTGAGAGCGGGGAACCTCCAAGAGACCCAGTACTTC. This translates into CASSYLRAGNLQETQYF.

This clonotype was detected only a few times. This chain connects TRBV10-3 to TRBJ1-5; 8 nucleotides match TRBD1. The germline V gene has CDR1 ENHRY and CDR2 SYGVKD. Trimming cost V 8 bases and J 3 bases; bases outside gene matches: 9. The CDR3 has 15 amino acids. The CDR3 region has the DNA TGTGCCATCGGTGGGACAGGCGATGCCAATCAGCCCCAGCATTTT. Amino acid sequence: CAIGGTGDANQPQHF.

This clonotype was seen a handful of times. The V call is TRBV7-8, the J call TRBJ2-7; possible D gene TRBD1, 6 bases. Trimming removed 2 bases from V and 3 bases from J, with 11 bases in between. This CDR3 has 14 amino acids. CDR1 and CDR2 from the germline V gene are SGHVS and FQNEAQ. The chain's CDR3 is CASSLTDSSYEQYF. The CDR3 DNA follows: TGTGCCAGCAGCTTAACGGACAGTAGCTACGAGCAGTACTTC.

Remarks on this clonotype: One end of the junction is discordant with germline, which a read error may explain. The chain combines TRBV2 with TRBJ2-1; D remains unclear. The germline CDR1 and CDR2 sequences are SNHLY and FYNNEI. This CDR3 spans 14 amino acids. The CDR3 reads CVSRTQPPYNEQFF. The CDR3 DNA reads TGTGTCAGCAGGACCCAGCCCCCCTACAATGAGCAGTTCTTC.

This clonotype occurred a few times. The gene calls are TRBV7-2 and TRBJ2-3; the D is unclear. The germline V gene has CDR1 SGHTA and CDR2 FQGNSA. This CDR3 region has 15 residues. Trimming stripped 0 bases from V and 2 bases from J, with 9 bases between. The CDR3 DNA sequence: TGTGCCAGCAGCTTAGCGTCGGCATTCACAGATACGCAGTATTTT. It translates to CASSLASAFTDTQYF.

The rearrangement links TRBV19 to TRBJ1-1; D gene ambiguous. This CDR3 comprises 16 residues. CDR1 and CDR2 (germline): LNHDA, SQIVND (reference sequence). The V gene lost 4 bases and the J gene lost 0 bases, with 15 bases spanning the gap. As DNA, the CDR3 is TGTGCCAGTAGTACCCAAGGGTACCCAGTGAACACTGAAGCTTTCTTT. It codes for CASSTQGYPVNTEAFF.

This clonotype was counted a few times. This chain uses TRBV7-2 with TRBJ1-2; 8 bases match TRBD1. Germline V lookup: CDR1 SGHTA, CDR2 FQGNSA. With 11 bases clipped from V and 4 bases from J, the junction kept 12 bases outside the gene matches. The CDR3 contains 14 residues. The CDR3 DNA is TGTGCCGTTATAAGCCGGGACAGGACCTATGGCTACACCTTC. It is translated as CAVISRDRTYGYTF.

This clonotype was seen once. One end of the junction is discordant with germline, which a read error may explain. The chain couples TRBV10-1 to TRBJ2-5, with D possibly matching TRBD1 (6 bases). CDR3 length: 14 amino acids. CDR1 is WNHNN and CDR2 is SYGVQD in the germline V gene (reference sequence). CDR3 DNA sequence: TGTGCCAGCAGCTTGGCACAGGGTATCGAGACCCAGTACTTC. Its protein is CASSLAQGIETQYF.

This rearrangement joins TRBV30 to TRBJ1-2; TRBD1 agrees at 7 bases. The CDR3 spans 14 residues. Germline trimming cut 2 bases from V and 11 bases from J; bases unmatched to any gene: 14. CDR1 is GTSNPN, CDR2 SVGIG, per germline (reference sequence). CDR3 loop: CAWSYSSTGTEYTF. CDR3 in DNA: TGTGCCTGGAGTTATTCGTCGACCGGGACAGAGTACACCTTC.

This clonotype was seen a handful of times. The chain joins TRBV5-1 to TRBJ2-7; possibly TRBD2 for D (6 bases). There are 15 residues in the CDR3. V lost 7 bases, J lost 0 bases, and 17 bases lay in between. Germline-derived CDR1 and CDR2 are SGHRS and YFSETQ. The CDR3 DNA reads as TGCGCCAGCTCTGTGGGGCGGGGTTTCTCCTACGAGCAGTACTTC. This encodes CASSVGRGFSYEQYF.

This clonotype has only a few counts. One end of the junction is discordant with germline, which a read error may explain. The chain links TRBV7-2 to TRBJ2-1; perhaps D is TRBD1 or TRBD2 (5 bases each). Germline lookup yields CDR1 SGHTA and CDR2 FQGNSA. The CDR3 runs 15 residues. This CDR3 is CASSLARGHGREQFF. CDR3 DNA: TGTGCCAGCAGCCTAGCAAGGGGCCACGGACGTGAGCAGTTCTTC. Looking up the rest from reference TRBV7-2 and TRBJ2-1 gives the full variable domain: GAGVSQSPSNKVTEKGKDVELRCDPISGHTALYWYRQSLGQGLEFLIYFQGNSAPDKSGLPSDRFSAERTGGSVSTLTIQRTQQEDSAVYLCASSLARGHGREQFFGPGTRLTVL.

CDR3 sequence reads: CASSLRGSTYEQYF. CDR3 coding DNA: TGTGCCAGCAGTTTAAGGGGCAGTACCTACGAGCAGTACTTC. The J gene is TRBJ2-7, the V gene TRBV27, with D perhaps TRBD1 (5 bases). V lost 2 bases, J lost 2 bases, and 10 bases lay in between. The CDR3 runs to 14 residues. Germline V gives CDR1 MNHEY, CDR2 SMNVEV (reference sequence).

This sequence joins TRBV7-2 and TRBJ2-5; D perhaps matches TRBD2 (6 bases). The tail of the sequence fits TRBJ2-1 better, so the J call may be wrong. This CDR3 has 15 amino acids. Germline loops: CDR1 SGHTA, CDR2 FQGNSA. Written as DNA, the CDR3 is TGTGCCAGCAGTTTGGGGATCGGGACTCCCTACGAGCAGTTCTTC. This encodes CASSLGIGTPYEQFF.

This clonotype was recorded a few times. This CDR3 reads CASSLEDRGPHEQYF. The DNA for the CDR3 is TGTGCCAGCAGTCTAGAGGACAGGGGGCCCCACGAGCAGTACTTC. This rearrangement joins TRBV2 to TRBJ2-7, with 11 positions matching TRBD1. V lost 5 bases, J lost 5 bases, and 8 bases stayed unmatched. This CDR3 is 15 amino acids long. CDR1 and CDR2 from the germline V gene are SNHLY and FYNNEI. Using reference TRBV2 and TRBJ2-7 for the parts outside the CDR3, the full variable domain is EPEVTQTPSHQVTQMGQEVILRCVPISNHLYFYWYRQILGQKVEFLVSFYNNEISEKSEIFDDQFSVERPDGSNFTLKIRSTKLEDSAMYFCASSLEDRGPHEQYFGPGTRLTVT.

This CDR3 is CASSLVPGLRDYGYTF. CDR3 coding DNA: TGTGCCAGCAGCTTAGTGCCGGGCTTAAGGGACTATGGCTACACCTTC. The genes are TRBV7-6 and TRBJ1-2; unclear D gene. V lost 1 base and J lost 3, with 15 bases in between. Germline-derived CDR1 and CDR2 are SGHVS and FNYEAQ. This CDR3 is built from 16 residues.